This is a list of T cell receptor beta chains from one sample in a study of blood T cell repertoires in COVID-19. Assay: immunoSEQ multiplex PCR; the TCRdb copy retains only in-frame clones and omits some. The data hold roughly 190,000 clones, with about 88% observed a single time. Sequencing was carried out using PBMCs or T cells enriched from blood (not recorded which). The receptors come from a woman aged 18-30 years who had recovered from COVID-19. Both conserved end residues are part of each CDR3. A D gene is named only where the DNA matches it firmly. The size of a clone is reported for some rows only, either as once, few or many, or as a class for expanded clones.

TRBD1 | TRBJ1-1 | TRBV6-2/TRBV6-3 | few | 15 | TGTGCCAGCAGCACGCCGACAGGGGGCAACACTGAAGCTTTCTTT | CASSTPTGGNTEAFF
NA | TRBJ2-5 | TRBV2 | NA | 13 | TGTGCCAGCAGTCGGTCACAGCAAGAGACCCAGTACTTC | CASSRSQQETQYF
NA | TRBJ1-4 | TRBV5-1 | NA | 15 | TGCGCCAGCAGCTTGGTTGCGGGCTATAATGAAAAACTGTTTTTT | CASSLVAGYNEKLFF
TRBD1 | TRBJ2-2 | TRBV11-2 | NA | 15 | TGTGCCAGCAGCGTCAGGGGGTGGAACACCGGGGAGCTGTTTTTT | CASSVRGWNTGELFF
NA | TRBJ1-4 | TRBV30 | NA | 14 | TGTGCCTTCGACTTCACCGGACAGAATGAAAAACTGTTTTTT | CAFDFTGQNEKLFF
TRBD2 | TRBJ2-5 | TRBV5-4 | NA | 15 | TGTGCCAGCAGCTTCACTAGCGGGAATCGCGAGACCCAGTACTTC | CASSFTSGNRETQYF
NA | TRBJ2-4 | TRBV14 | NA | 14 | TGTGCCAGCAGCCAATTAGCGGACGGAAACATTCAGTACTTC | CASSQLADGNIQYF
TRBD1 | TRBJ1-2 | TRBV6-1 | NA | 16 | TGTGCCAGCAGTGAGTCGTACAGACAGGGACCCGGTGGCTACACCTTC | CASSESYRQGPGGYTF
NA | TRBJ2-6 | TRBV14 | NA | 16 | TGTGCCAGCAGCAAAACCGACTACTCTGGGGCCAACGTCCTGACTTTC | CASSKTDYSGANVLTF
NA | TRBJ1-2 | TRBV20-1 | NA | 9 | TGCAGTGCTAGACTTACCTATTCATTC | CSARLTYSF
TRBD2 | TRBJ2-1 | TRBV5-1 | NA | 15 | TGCGCCAGCAGCTTAACTAGCGGATTAGATAATGAGCAGTTCTTC | CASSLTSGLDNEQFF
NA | TRBJ2-3 | TRBV5-4 | NA | 13 | TGTGCCAGCAGCTTGGGAGGCACAGATACGCAGTATTTT | CASSLGGTDTQYF
NA | TRBJ2-7 | TRBV4-1 | NA | 16 | TGCGCCAGCAGCCAAGATACAAACCGGGGCTCCTACGAGCAGTACTTC | CASSQDTNRGSYEQYF
TRBD1 | TRBJ2-7 | TRBV28 | NA | 21 | TGTGCCAGCAGTTTATTGATTTCCGGGACAGGGACCCTACTCCGATCCTACGAGCAGTACTTC | CASSLLISGTGTLLRSYEQYF
NA | TRBJ2-2 | TRBV19 | NA | 14 | TGTGCCAGTAACAAGCGGACGAACACCGGGGAGCTGTTTTTT | CASNKRTNTGELFF
TRBD1 | TRBJ1-6 | TRBV27 | NA | 15 | TGTGCCAGCAGTTTATCCAACAGGGGGAATTCACCCCTCCACTTT | CASSLSNRGNSPLHF
NA | TRBJ2-1 | TRBV9 | NA | 12 | TGTGCCAGCAGCGGGACTGCCAATGAGCAGTTCTTC | CASSGTANEQFF
TRBD1 | TRBJ2-3 | TRBV11-1 | NA | 16 | TGTGCCAGCAGCCGACCGACAGGGAGCTACACAGATACGCAGTATTTT | CASSRPTGSYTDTQYF
TRBD1 | TRBJ1-6 | TRBV20-1 | NA | 18 | TGCAGTGCCAGTGACGCCCCCGGCAGGGGGCTTTGGAATTCACCCCTCCACTTT | CSASDAPGRGLWNSPLHF
TRBD1 | TRBJ1-1 | TRBV12-3/TRBV12-4 | NA | 13 | TGTGCCAGCAGACTACTGGGACAGGGGGGTGCTTTCTTT | CASRLLGQGGAFF
NA | TRBJ2-7 | TRBV28 | NA | 12 | TGTGCCAGCAGCTCCGGACGCGGGAAGCAGTACTTC | CASSSGRGKQYF
TRBD2 | TRBJ2-7 | TRBV10-3 | NA | 15 | TGTGCCATCAGTGGCCTTGGCGGGAGATCCTACGAGCAGTACTTC | CAISGLGGRSYEQYF
NA | TRBJ2-7 | TRBV20-1 | NA | 11 | TGCAGTGCCTCAGGGGTGGGGGAGCAGTACTTC | CSASGVGEQYF
TRBD2 | TRBJ2-3 | TRBV6-1 | NA | 16 | TGTGCCAGCAGTGACCCCACCGGGACTAGCATAGATACGCAGTATTTT | CASSDPTGTSIDTQYF
NA | TRBJ2-7 | TRBV18 | NA | 12 | TGTGCCAGCTCAACCGGGAACTACGAGCAGTACTTC | CASSTGNYEQYF
TRBD2 | TRBJ2-3 | TRBV18 | NA | 16 | TGTGCCAGCTCCCTAAAGACTAGCGGGGTAATAGATACGCAGTATTTT | CASSLKTSGVIDTQYF
TRBD1 | TRBJ2-7 | TRBV28 | NA | 15 | TGTGCCAGCAGTTCAACCGGGACAGGGAACTACGAGCAGTACTTC | CASSSTGTGNYEQYF
TRBD2 | TRBJ2-2 | TRBV15 | NA | 16 | TGTGCCACCAGCAGAGTTAGCGGGAGCCCCACCGGGGAGCTGTTTTTT | CATSRVSGSPTGELFF
TRBD2 | TRBJ2-1 | TRBV2 | NA | 17 | TGTGCCAGCAGTGAAGCGCTAGCGGGACCCTACTACAATGAGCAGTTCTTC | CASSEALAGPYYNEQFF
NA | TRBJ1-1 | TRBV2 | NA | 14 | TGTGCCAGCAGACGGGACATCATGAACACTGAAGCTTTCTTT | CASRRDIMNTEAFF
TRBD1 | TRBJ2-1 | TRBV2 | NA | 16 | TGTGCCAGCAGTGAGTTCGACAGGGGACAAGGAAATGAGCAGTTCTTC | CASSEFDRGQGNEQFF
NA | TRBJ1-2 | TRBV7-8 | NA | 15 | TGTGCCAGCAGCCCAGTTGGGGGGGCGAAGAATGGCTACACCTTC | CASSPVGGAKNGYTF
NA | TRBJ2-3 | TRBV29-1 | NA | 11 | TGCAGCGTCGGCCCAGGGCCTACGCAGTATTTT | CSVGPGPTQYF
NA | TRBJ2-7 | TRBV19 | NA | 14 | TGTGCCAGTAGTCAAAATGGGGGCGGCTACGAGCAGTACTTC | CASSQNGGGYEQYF
NA | TRBJ1-2 | TRBV28 | once | 11 | TGTGCCAGCAGTCGTCCTTATGGCTACACCTTC | CASSRPYGYTF
NA | TRBJ2-7 | TRBV11-2 | NA | 15 | TGTGCCAGCAGCCTAGCCTCATACGGGAGCTACGAGCAGTACTTC | CASSLASYGSYEQYF
TRBD2 | TRBJ2-1 | TRBV9 | NA | 16 | TGTGCCAGCAGCGTAATTTCACAAGCGGGATACAATGAGCAGTTCTTC | CASSVISQAGYNEQFF
NA | TRBJ1-2 | TRBV14 | NA | 17 | TGTGCCAGCAGCCAAGTTCCCTCCCCGGAGGTGAACTATGGCTACACCTTC | CASSQVPSPEVNYGYTF
TRBD1 | TRBJ2-1 | TRBV3-1/TRBV3-2 | few | 16 | TGTGCCAGCAGCCAAGAGGGACAGGGGGCCCACAATGAGCAGTTCTTC | CASSQEGQGAHNEQFF
NA | TRBJ1-4 | TRBV5-6 | NA | 13 | TGTGCCAGCAGCTTGGGCAGGGCTGAAAAACTGTTTTTT | CASSLGRAEKLFF
TRBD1 | TRBJ2-7 | TRBV4-1 | few | 14 | TGCGCCAGCAGCCTCGGGACAGGTTCGTACGAGCAGTACTTC | CASSLGTGSYEQYF
TRBD1 | TRBJ1-1 | TRBV18 | NA | 16 | TGTGCCAGCTCACCGGGACAGGGAAAGCTGAACACTGAAGCTTTCTTT | CASSPGQGKLNTEAFF
NA | TRBJ2-7 | TRBV16 | NA | 12 | TGTGCCAGCAGCCCCCGGGGGTACGAGCAGTACTTC | CASSPRGYEQYF
TRBD2 | TRBJ2-7 | TRBV7-2 | few | 14 | TGTGCCAGCAGACTTACTAGCGGAACCTACGAGCAGTACTTC | CASRLTSGTYEQYF
NA | TRBJ2-1 | TRBV5-6 | NA | 13 | TGTGCCAGCAGCCCGCAGGGGTACAATGAGCAGTTCTTC | CASSPQGYNEQFF
TRBD2 | TRBJ2-3 | TRBV7-3 | NA | 13 | TGTGCCAGCAGCTTGGGCGGGAGAACTAAGCTCTATTTT | CASSLGGRTKLYF
NA | TRBJ2-7 | TRBV18 | NA | 14 | TGTGCCAGCTCACCACCAGCTACCCTCGAGGGACAGTACTTC | CASSPPATLEGQYF
NA | TRBJ1-1 | TRBV12-3/TRBV12-4 | NA | 11 | TGTGCCAGCACTGAGGGTGTTGAAGCTTTCTTT | CASTEGVEAFF
NA | TRBJ2-7 | TRBV6-5 | NA | 13 | TGTGCCAGCACAAGGGGGTGGCCCTACGAGCAGTACTTC | CASTRGWPYEQYF
NA | TRBJ1-4 | TRBV21-1 | NA | 16 | TGTGCCAGCAGCAAATGGGCGGGACTCCCGATTGAAAAACTGTTTTTT | CASSKWAGLPIEKLFF
TRBD2 | TRBJ2-1 | TRBV20-1 | NA | 18 | TGCAGTGCTAGTGATAGCGGGAGGGCCGAAGTAAGCTACAATGAGCAGTTCTTC | CSASDSGRAEVSYNEQFF
NA | TRBJ1-4 | TRBV28 | NA | 14 | TGTGCCAGCAGTCCGGGGAGCACTAATGAAAAACTGTTTTTT | CASSPGSTNEKLFF
NA | TRBJ1-1 | TRBV2 | NA | 18 | TGTGCCAGCAGTGAAGGGCATCCTCCCACCAGGGATGGTACTGAAGCTTTCTTT | CASSEGHPPTRDGTEAFF
TRBD1 | TRBJ1-3 | TRBV30 | once | 15 | TGTGCCTGGGGACAGGGGGGTAGCTCTGGAAACACCATATATTTT | CAWGQGGSSGNTIYF
TRBD2 | TRBJ2-2 | TRBV3-1/TRBV3-2 | NA | 16 | TGTGCCAGCAGCAAAACTAGCGGCCTCAACACCGGGGAGCTGTTTTTT | CASSKTSGLNTGELFF
NA | TRBJ1-3 | TRBV6-5 | NA | 15 | TGTGCCAGCAGCTTCTTTCAGGGGCCTGGAAACACCATATATTTT | CASSFFQGPGNTIYF
NA | TRBJ2-1 | TRBV4-3 | NA | 14 | TGCGCCAGCAGCCAGTGGGGAGTAGACAATGAGCAGTTCTTC | CASSQWGVDNEQFF
TRBD2 | TRBJ2-1 | TRBV27 | NA | 16 | TGTGCCAGCAGCCCAATAGCGGGGAGCTCCTACAATGAGCAGTTCTTC | CASSPIAGSSYNEQFF
NA | TRBJ2-2 | TRBV12-3/TRBV12-4 | NA | 13 | TGTGCCAGCAAACCGACATCGACCGGGGAGCTGTTTTTT | CASKPTSTGELFF